This TCR beta chain was identified in a study of T cell responses to AZD1222 COVID-19 vaccine. Profiled with immunoSEQ multiplex PCR; TCRdb holds only in-frame clones, not every one. In the table there are around 120,000 clones, roughly 88% of which are singletons. Study-wide results and limits: Spike-specific TCR breadth and depth grew following two AZD1222 doses. The study identified only a handful of AZD1222 recipients as seropositive at baseline. In the spike-specific TCR repertoire, nearly half reportedly target unmutated variant regions. Vaccine-related CD4 TCRs covered spike, predominating at 160-218 and 743-854.

Trimming pared 8 bases from V and 0 bases from J, leaving 8 bases between. The CDR3 contains 13 residues. CDR1 is WSHSY, CDR2 SAAADI, per germline. Remarks on this clone: Antigen specificity is unknown.

The clonotype originates from an adult in good health. This specimen was peripheral blood, taken on day 0 of MenACWY control vaccination. The V call is TRBV10-2, the J call TRBJ1-5; D is ambiguous. In DNA, the CDR3 is TGCGCCAGCTGCCAGGTTAGCAATCAGCCCCAGCATTTT. It encodes CASCQVSNQPQHF.